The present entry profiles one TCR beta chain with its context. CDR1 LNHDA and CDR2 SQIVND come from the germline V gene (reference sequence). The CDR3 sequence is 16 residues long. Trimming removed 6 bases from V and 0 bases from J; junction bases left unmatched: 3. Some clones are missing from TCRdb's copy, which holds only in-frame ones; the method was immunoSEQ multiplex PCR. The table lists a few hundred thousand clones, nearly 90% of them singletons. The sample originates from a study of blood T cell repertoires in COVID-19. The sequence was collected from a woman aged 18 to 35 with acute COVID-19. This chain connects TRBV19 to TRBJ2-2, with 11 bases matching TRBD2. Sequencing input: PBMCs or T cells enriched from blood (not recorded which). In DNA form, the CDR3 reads TGTGCCAGTAGGGGGACTAGCGGTTCGAACACCGGGGAGCTGTTTTTT. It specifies CASRGTSGSNTGELFF. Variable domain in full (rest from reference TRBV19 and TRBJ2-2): DGGITQSPKYLFRKEGQNVTLSCEQNLNHDAMYWYRQDPGQGLRLIYYSQIVNDFQKGDIAEGYSVSREKKESFPLTVTSAQKNPTAFYLCASRGTSGSNTGELFFGEGSRLTVL.